The 15 T cell receptor beta chains listed next were all sequenced from one sample in a study of T-cell memory formation after mild COVID-19. Each CDR3 protein gets one entry after TCRdb re-called the 5' RACE reads with MiXCR. The profile covers about 130,000 distinct CDR3 sequences, with roughly 15% appearing a single time and about 15% taken by the ten largest. Sequencing used PBMCs or a T cell subset sorted from them (not recorded which). Source of these receptors: an adult woman who had mild COVID-19 (a few samples of this study predate the infection). Cell type and time point are not known.

This clonotype came up a few times. The genes are TRBV3-1 and TRBJ2-7; no reliable D call. Trimming cost V 1 base and J 4 bases, with 11 bases left between them. The germline gives CDR1 LGHDT, CDR2 YNNKEL (reference sequence). This CDR3 comprises 14 residues. CDR3 DNA sequence: TGTGCCAGCAGCCAAGGGCCCAGCATATACGAGCAGTACTTC. This gives the protein CASSQGPSIYEQYF.

This chain uses TRBV15 with TRBJ1-1; the match to TRBD1 covers 10 bases. V was pared by 0 bases and J by 4 bases, with 5 bases of the junction left unmatched. The length of the CDR3 is 16 residues. CDR1 and CDR2 from the germline V gene are LNHNV and YYDKDF (reference sequence). CDR3 in DNA: TGTGCCACCAGCAGAGATGGGACAGGGGTGGGCACTGAAGCTTTCTTT. Translation: CATSRDGTGVGTEAFF.

The CDR3 sequence: CASSFLAGGPVGTDTQYF. The CDR3 DNA follows: TGTGCCAGCAGCTTCCTAGCGGGAGGGCCGGTGGGCACAGATACGCAGTATTTT. The chain has TRBV7-2 and TRBJ2-3, with 12 bases matching TRBD2. The CDR3 is 18 residues long. The germline CDR1 and CDR2 sequences are SGHTA and FQGNSA. Germline trimming cut 3 bases from V and 1 base from J; bases unmatched to any gene: 8.

The genes are TRBV12-3 or TRBV12-4 and TRBJ2-1; maybe TRBD2 (6 bases). The CDR3 consists of 18 residues. Deletions cut 4 bases from V and 10 bases from J, with 29 bases between. The CDR3: CASSWDRAAGSPSTEQFF. In DNA form, the CDR3 reads TGTGCCAGCAGTTGGGATCGGGCCGCCGGGAGTCCCTCCACGGAGCAGTTCTTC.

V usage is TRBV12-3 or TRBV12-4 and J usage is TRBJ1-1; D may be TRBD1 (5 bases). The V and J ends lost 2 bases and 0 bases respectively, with 10 bases between them. The CDR3 is 15 residues long. Here the CDR3 reads CASSLSPGMNTEAFF. In nucleotides, the CDR3 is TGTGCCAGCAGTTTAAGTCCAGGGATGAACACTGAAGCTTTCTTT.

V usage is TRBV3-1 and J usage is TRBJ1-2, with TRBD1 matching 8 bases. Germline values: CDR1 LGHDT, CDR2 YNNKEL (reference sequence). This CDR3 contains 15 residues. V was clipped by 1 base and J by 5 bases; unmatched bases: 6. CDR3 sequence reads: CASSQALGTGYGYTF. The DNA of the CDR3 is TGTGCCAGCAGCCAAGCGCTCGGGACAGGATATGGCTACACCTTC.

This clonotype was counted a few times. The chain couples TRBV6-1 to TRBJ2-2, with D perhaps TRBD2 (6 bases). Germline loops: CDR1 MNHNS, CDR2 SASEGT. The CDR3 is made up of 18 amino acids. Trimming removed 5 bases from V and 5 bases from J, with 24 bases in between. In nucleotides, the CDR3 is TGTGCCAGCAGTTCACCCGTTTCTTACACGGGGGATACCGGGGAGCTGTTTTTT. Its protein is CASSSPVSYTGDTGELFF.

This clonotype has only a few counts. J is TRBJ1-1 and V is TRBV10-3; D remains unclear. CDR3 size: 15 residues. In germline, CDR1 is ENHRY, CDR2 SYGVKD. The V and J ends lost 3 bases and 6 bases respectively, with 17 bases between them. CDR3 sequence: CAISDSHRSGPEAFF. CDR3 bases: TGTGCCATCAGTGATTCCCACCGGTCAGGCCCTGAAGCTTTCTTT.

This clonotype was picked up a small number of times. This rearrangement joins TRBV12-3 or TRBV12-4 to TRBJ2-5; D is unclear. Trimming left V 7 bases short and J 2 bases short, with 14 bases between. The length of the CDR3 is 14 residues. The CDR3 loop reads CASTPRRAQETQYF. The CDR3 nucleotides read TGTGCCAGCACTCCTCGCCGGGCACAAGAGACCCAGTACTTC.

The rearrangement links TRBV20-1 to TRBJ1-4; D is perhaps TRBD1 (6 bases). Germline V CDR1 and CDR2: DFQATT, SNEGSKA (reference sequence). This CDR3 region has 14 residues. The V end was cut by 6 bases, the J end by 8 bases, with 19 bases between. In nucleotides, the CDR3 is TGCAGTGCGCTAAATGCAGGGAGGGGGGAAAAACTGTTTTTT. Its protein product is CSALNAGRGEKLFF.

The chain carries TRBV2 and TRBJ2-5, with D possibly being TRBD1 or TRBD2 (5 bases each). Germline CDR1 is SNHLY and CDR2 is FYNNEI. The V end lost 3 bases, the J end lost 13 bases, and 18 bases lay between the germline ends. This CDR3 spans 13 amino acids. CDR3 protein: CASSDFGTREGYF. The CDR3 DNA reads TGTGCCAGCAGTGATTTCGGGACCCGGGAAGGGTACTTC.

The CDR3 here is CASSLRGLSSYEQYF. CDR3 bases: TGCGCCAGCAGCCTCAGGGGGCTGAGCTCCTACGAGCAGTACTTC. This sequence joins TRBV5-1 and TRBJ2-7, with 8 positions matching TRBD1. The germline CDR1 and CDR2 sequences are SGHRS and YFSETQ. The CDR3 has 15 amino acids. The trim removed 4 bases at V and 0 bases at J, leaving 6 bases unmatched.

This clonotype turned up a few times. J is TRBJ2-7 and V is TRBV6-5, with D possibly being TRBD1 or TRBD2 (5 bases each). There are 14 residues in the CDR3. Looked up from germline, CDR1 is MNHEY and CDR2 is SVGAGI. The ends were cut back, 7 bases at V and 4 bases at J, with 17 bases in the middle. CDR3 region: CASKASGQRYEQYF. As DNA, the CDR3 is TGTGCCAGCAAGGCCTCGGGGCAGAGATACGAGCAGTACTTC.

A few counts support this clonotype. J is TRBJ2-1 and V is TRBV7-9; a weak D match, TRBD2 (7 bases). The germline CDR1 and CDR2 sequences are SEHNR and FQNEAQ (reference sequence). V shed 5 bases and J shed 7 bases, with 15 bases lying between them. The CDR3 totals 14 residues. CDR3 residues: CASSRGAQGNEQFF. CDR3 nucleotide sequence: TGTGCCAGCAGCCGGGGGGCTCAGGGAAATGAGCAGTTCTTC.

The chain joins TRBV10-3 to TRBJ2-3; 8 bases line up with TRBD2. In germline, CDR1 is ENHRY, CDR2 SYGVKD. Trimming took 6 bases from V and 1 from J; bases not matched to a gene: 3. The CDR3 is made up of 14 amino acids. The DNA for the CDR3 is TGTGCCATCAGGATTAGCGGGGGCACAGATACGCAGTATTTT. Translated, it gives CAIRISGGTDTQYF.